This paragraph covers one TCR beta chain sequence. This sample is drawn from a study of blood T cell repertoires in COVID-19. At the level of the study: Material from acute and convalescent COVID-19 was sourced from the United States, Italy and Spain. Sources were T cells, B-cell-depleted T cells, or PBMCs; the material itself was cDNA or gDNA.

Some clones are missing from TCRdb's copy, which holds only in-frame ones; the method was immunoSEQ multiplex PCR. The repertoire holds 350,000 to 450,000 clones, with 70% to 90% as singletons. Sequences were obtained from peripheral blood. The source of this sequence is a middle-aged woman with COVID-19, enrolled during active disease.

The CDR3 coding sequence is TGTGCCAGCATCCTAGCGGGAGGGAGCACAGATACGCAGTATTTT. Translating it yields CASILAGGSTDTQYF. The J gene is TRBJ2-3, the V gene TRBV6-6; TRBD2 matches at 12 bases. Germline V lookup: CDR1 MNHNY, CDR2 SVGAGI (reference sequence). J gave up 0 bases and V 7 bases, and 2 bases lay outside the gene matches. This CDR3 has 15 residues.